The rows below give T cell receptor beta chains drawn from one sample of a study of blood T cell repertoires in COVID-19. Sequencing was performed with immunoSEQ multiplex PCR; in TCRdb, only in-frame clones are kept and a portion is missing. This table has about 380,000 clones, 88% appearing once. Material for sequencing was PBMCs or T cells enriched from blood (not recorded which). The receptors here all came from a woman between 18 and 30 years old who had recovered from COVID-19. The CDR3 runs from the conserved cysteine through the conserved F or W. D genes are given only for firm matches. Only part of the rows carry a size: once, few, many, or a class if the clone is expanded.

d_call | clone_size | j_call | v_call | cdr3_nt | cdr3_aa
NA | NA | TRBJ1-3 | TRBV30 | TGTGCCTGGAGTGTAGCCTCTGGAAACACCATATATTTT | CAWSVASGNTIYF
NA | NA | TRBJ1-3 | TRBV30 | TGTGCCTGGAGGCGAGTTGGGCAGCTCAACTCTGGAAACACCATATATTTT | CAWRRVGQLNSGNTIYF
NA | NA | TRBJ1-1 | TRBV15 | TGTGCCACCAGCAGACCAAACTTGAACACTGAAGCTTTCTTT | CATSRPNLNTEAFF
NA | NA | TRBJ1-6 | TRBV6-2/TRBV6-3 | TGTGCCAGCAGTTACCCTACAGGGAACAAATCACCCCTCCACTTT | CASSYPTGNKSPLHF
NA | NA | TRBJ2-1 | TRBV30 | TGTGCCTGGAGTCCCGACAATGAGCAGTTCTTC | CAWSPDNEQFF
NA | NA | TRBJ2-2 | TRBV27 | TGTGCCAGCAGTTCGAACTTACATTCGGGCACCGGGGAGCTGTTTTTT | CASSSNLHSGTGELFF
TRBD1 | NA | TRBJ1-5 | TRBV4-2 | TGTGCCAGCAGCCAAGGAGGGGGCGGGTATAGCAATCAGCCCCAGCATTTT | CASSQGGGGYSNQPQHF
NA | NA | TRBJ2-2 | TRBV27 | TGTGCCAGCAGTTTCCGGGACGGGGAGCTGTTTTTT | CASSFRDGELFF
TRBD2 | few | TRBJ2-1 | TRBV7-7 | TGTGCTAGCAGCCCAGACCTAGCGGGGCCATACAATGAGCAGTTCTTC | CASSPDLAGPYNEQFF
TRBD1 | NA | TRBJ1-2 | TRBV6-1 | TGTGCCAGCAGTGAAGCTCCTCGAGACAGGGAATATGGCTACACCTTC | CASSEAPRDREYGYTF
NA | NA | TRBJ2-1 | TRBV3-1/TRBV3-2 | TGTGCCAGCAGCCAAGATCGGGTCACCTACAATGAGCAGTTCTTC | CASSQDRVTYNEQFF
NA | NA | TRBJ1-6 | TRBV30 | TGTGCCTGGAGCTTGGGGCCGGAGGGGCCCCTCCACTTT | CAWSLGPEGPLHF
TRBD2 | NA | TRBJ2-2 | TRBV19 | TGTGCCAGTAGTACCCGCCCTAGCGGTGCGAACACCGGGGAGCTGTTTTTT | CASSTRPSGANTGELFF
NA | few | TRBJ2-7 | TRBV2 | TGTGCCAGCAGGGAGCAGTCCGGTCGGCAGTACTTC | CASREQSGRQYF
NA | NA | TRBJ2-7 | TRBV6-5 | TGTGCCAGCAGTTACTCCTCCAGGGGCCCCTACGAGCAGTACTTC | CASSYSSRGPYEQYF
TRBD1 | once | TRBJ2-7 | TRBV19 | TGTGCCAGTAGTTCCGGGACAGGGAAGTCCATCTACGAGCAGTACTTC | CASSSGTGKSIYEQYF
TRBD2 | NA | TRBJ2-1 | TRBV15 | TGTGCCACCAGCAGACCATCTAGCGGGGGGTACAATGAGCAGTTCTTC | CATSRPSSGGYNEQFF
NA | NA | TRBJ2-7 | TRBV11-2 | TGTGCCAGCAGCGCGCGGTTGACTGTATCCTCCTACGAGCAGTACTTC | CASSARLTVSSYEQYF
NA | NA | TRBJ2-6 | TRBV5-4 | TGTGCCAGCAGCCGAGGCGGGCGGCTCTCTGGGGCCAACGTCCTGACTTTC | CASSRGGRLSGANVLTF
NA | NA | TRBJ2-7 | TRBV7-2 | TGTGCCAGCAGCACATTGAGCGAAACCGAGCAGTACTTC | CASSTLSETEQYF
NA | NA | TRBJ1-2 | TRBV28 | TGTGCCAGCAGTTTAAGCGAGACAGAGCTTAACTATGGCTACACCTTC | CASSLSETELNYGYTF
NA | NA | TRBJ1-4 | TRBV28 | TGTGCCAGCAGTTTAGGGACACCTGCAACTAATGAAAAACTGTTTTTT | CASSLGTPATNEKLFF
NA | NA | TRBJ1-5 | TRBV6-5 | TGTGCCAGCAGTCCTACAGGGAATAGCAATCAGCCCCAGCATTTT | CASSPTGNSNQPQHF
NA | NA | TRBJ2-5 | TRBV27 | TGTGCCAGCAGTTCGGAGTTAGCGGCAAAAGAGACCCAGTACTTC | CASSSELAAKETQYF
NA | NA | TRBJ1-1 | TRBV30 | TGTGCCTACGGTCCGGGAAACACTGAAGCTTTCTTT | CAYGPGNTEAFF
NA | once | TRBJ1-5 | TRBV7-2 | TGTGCCAGCAGCCCGCGGGGAAGTCAGCCCCAGCATTTT | CASSPRGSQPQHF
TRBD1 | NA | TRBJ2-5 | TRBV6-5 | TGTGCCAGCAGCAGGGGGCACGGGGGGACCCAGTACTTC | CASSRGHGGTQYF
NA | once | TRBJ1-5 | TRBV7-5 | TGTGCCAGAAGCTTCTTAGGCGGGCAGCCCCAGCATTTT | CARSFLGGQPQHF
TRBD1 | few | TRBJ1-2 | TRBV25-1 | TGTGCCAGCAGTGTGGACAGGGGGAGCTACACCTTC | CASSVDRGSYTF
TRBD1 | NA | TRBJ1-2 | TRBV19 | TGTGCCAGTACCCCAGACAGGGTTGGCTACACCTTC | CASTPDRVGYTF
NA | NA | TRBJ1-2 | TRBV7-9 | TGTGCCAGCAGCGCCTCCGCCCTTCCTAGTTATGGCTACACCTTC | CASSASALPSYGYTF
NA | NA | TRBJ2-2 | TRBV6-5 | TGTGCCAGCAGTTACTCTCCGGGGAACACCGGGGAGCTGTTTTTT | CASSYSPGNTGELFF
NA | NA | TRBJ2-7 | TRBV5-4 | TGTGCCAGCAGCTTGGAGCAGGGGATCTACGAGCAGTACTTC | CASSLEQGIYEQYF
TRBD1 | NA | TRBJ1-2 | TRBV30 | TGTGCCTGGAGCTTTAGATATGGGACAGGGGGTAACTATGGCTACACCTTC | CAWSFRYGTGGNYGYTF
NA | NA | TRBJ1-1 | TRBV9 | TGTGCCAGCAGCGTAGGGGAGGGTTGGACTGAAGCTTTCTTT | CASSVGEGWTEAFF
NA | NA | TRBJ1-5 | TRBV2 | TGTGCCAGCAGGCGGGGGTTGAGCAATCAGCCCCAGCATTTT | CASRRGLSNQPQHF
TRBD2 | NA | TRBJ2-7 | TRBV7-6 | TGTGCCAGCAGCTTAGGGGAGCGGGGGGGCGAGCAGTACTTC | CASSLGERGGEQYF
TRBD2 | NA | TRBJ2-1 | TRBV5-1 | TGCGCCAGCAGCTTGGGGGCCGCGGGGGGCCCCTACAATGAGCAGTTCTTC | CASSLGAAGGPYNEQFF
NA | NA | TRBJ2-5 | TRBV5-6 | TGTGCCAGCAGCTTGGGCAGGGACCAAGAGACCCAGTACTTC | CASSLGRDQETQYF
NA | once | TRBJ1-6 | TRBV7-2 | TGTGCCAGCAGCCCGGGTACGTCCCTCCACTTT | CASSPGTSLHF
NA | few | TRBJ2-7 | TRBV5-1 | TGCGCCAGCAGCTTGGGGGTGAGCGTGCGGCAGTACTTC | CASSLGVSVRQYF
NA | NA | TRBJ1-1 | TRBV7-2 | TGTGCCAGCAGCCCCCCGCGGGGGGCGAACACTGAAGCTTTCTTT | CASSPPRGANTEAFF
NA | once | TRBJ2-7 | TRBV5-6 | TGTGCCAGCAGCTTGAATCGGGGGACCTTCGTCGAGCAGTACTTC | CASSLNRGTFVEQYF
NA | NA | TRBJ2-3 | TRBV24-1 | TGTGCCACCAGCGGCAGGGCAGGGGGCACAGATACGCAGTATTTT | CATSGRAGGTDTQYF
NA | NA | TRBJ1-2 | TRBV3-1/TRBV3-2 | TGTGCCAGCAGCCAAACCAGAAACTATGGCTACACCTTC | CASSQTRNYGYTF
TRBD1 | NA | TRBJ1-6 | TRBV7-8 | TGTGCCAGCAGCTTAGGACAGGGTGTCGGTAATTCACCCCTCCACTTT | CASSLGQGVGNSPLHF
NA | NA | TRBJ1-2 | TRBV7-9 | TGTGCCAGCAGCTTAGTAGGGGGAGATGGCTACACCTTC | CASSLVGGDGYTF
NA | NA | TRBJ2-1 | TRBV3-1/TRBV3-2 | TGTGCCAGCAGCCAAGATCGCCTAGCCCCTTACAATGAGCAGTTCTTC | CASSQDRLAPYNEQFF
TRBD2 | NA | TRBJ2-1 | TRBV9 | TGTGCCAGCAGCCCGAGGACTAGCGGATACAATGAGCAGTTCTTC | CASSPRTSGYNEQFF
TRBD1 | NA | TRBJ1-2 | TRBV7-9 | TGTGCCAGCAGCTTAGGTGCAGGGGGAGGAATCGCTGGCTACACCTTC | CASSLGAGGGIAGYTF
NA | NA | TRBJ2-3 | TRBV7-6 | TGTGCCAGCAGCAATGGGGCAGCTAGCACAGATACGCAGTATTTT | CASSNGAASTDTQYF
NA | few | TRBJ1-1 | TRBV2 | TGTGCCAGCAGTGCGGACACTAACACTGAAGCTTTCTTT | CASSADTNTEAFF
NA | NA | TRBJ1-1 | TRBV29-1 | TGCAGCGTTCTGACAGTAAACACTGAAGCTTTCTTT | CSVLTVNTEAFF
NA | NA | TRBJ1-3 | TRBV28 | TGTGCCAGCAGTTACAGGGTTCCTGGAAACACCATATATTTT | CASSYRVPGNTIYF
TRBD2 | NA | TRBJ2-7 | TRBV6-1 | TGTGCCAGCAGTGAAGCGTGGGAGGGTGGCGAGCAGTACTTC | CASSEAWEGGEQYF
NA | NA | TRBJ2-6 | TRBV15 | TGTGCCACCAGCAGAGATCTAGTAGGCTTAGCCTCTGGGGCCAACGTCCTGACTTTC | CATSRDLVGLASGANVLTF
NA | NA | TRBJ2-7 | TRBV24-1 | TGTGCCACCAGTGTTGCGCCGGAGGGTTCCAGCTCCTACGAGCAGTACTTC | CATSVAPEGSSSYEQYF
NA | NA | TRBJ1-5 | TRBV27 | TGTGCCAGCATACAGGGACCTAATCAGCCCCAGCATTTT | CASIQGPNQPQHF
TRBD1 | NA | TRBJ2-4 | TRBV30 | TGTGCCTGGAACCCGGACAGGGTCGGGAACCTAGCCAAAAACATTCAGTACTTC | CAWNPDRVGNLAKNIQYF